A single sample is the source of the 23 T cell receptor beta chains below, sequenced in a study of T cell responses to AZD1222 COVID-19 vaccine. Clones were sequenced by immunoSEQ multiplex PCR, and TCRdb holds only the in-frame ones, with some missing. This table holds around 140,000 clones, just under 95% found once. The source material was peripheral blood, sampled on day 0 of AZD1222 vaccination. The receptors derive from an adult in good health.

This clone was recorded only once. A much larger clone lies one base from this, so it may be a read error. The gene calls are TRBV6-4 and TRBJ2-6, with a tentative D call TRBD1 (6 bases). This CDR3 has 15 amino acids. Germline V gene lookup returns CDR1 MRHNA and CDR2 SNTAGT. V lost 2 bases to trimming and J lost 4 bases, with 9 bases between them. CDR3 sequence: CASSDEGDGANVLTF. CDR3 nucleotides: TGTGCCAGCAGTGACGAGGGGGACGGGGCCAACGTCCTGACTTTC.

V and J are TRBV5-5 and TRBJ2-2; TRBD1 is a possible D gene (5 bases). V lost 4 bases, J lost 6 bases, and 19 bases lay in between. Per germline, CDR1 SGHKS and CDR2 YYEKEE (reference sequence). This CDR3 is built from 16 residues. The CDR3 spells CASSATSLRVPGELFF. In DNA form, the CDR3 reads TGTGCCAGCAGCGCTACTTCCCTCAGGGTCCCCGGGGAGCTGTTTTTT.

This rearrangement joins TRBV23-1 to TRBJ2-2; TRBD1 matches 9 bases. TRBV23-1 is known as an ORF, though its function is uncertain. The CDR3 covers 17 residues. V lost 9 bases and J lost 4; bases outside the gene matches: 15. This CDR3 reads CASLSGPDRGFTGELFF. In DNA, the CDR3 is TGCGCCAGTCTTTCAGGCCCCGACAGGGGGTTCACCGGGGAGCTGTTTTTT.

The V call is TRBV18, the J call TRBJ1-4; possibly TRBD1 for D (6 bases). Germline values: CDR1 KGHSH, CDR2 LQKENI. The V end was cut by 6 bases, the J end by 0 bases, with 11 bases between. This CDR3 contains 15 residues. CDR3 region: CASSPRQATNEKLFF. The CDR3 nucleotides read TGTGCCAGCTCTCCCCGACAGGCAACTAATGAAAAACTGTTTTTT.

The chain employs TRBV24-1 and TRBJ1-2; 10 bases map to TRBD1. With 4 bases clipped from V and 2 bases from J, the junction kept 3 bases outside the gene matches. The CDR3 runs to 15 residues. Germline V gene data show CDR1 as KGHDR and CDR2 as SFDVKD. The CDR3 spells CATSDPTGGNYGYTF. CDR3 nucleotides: TGTGCCACCAGTGACCCGACAGGGGGCAACTATGGCTACACCTTC.

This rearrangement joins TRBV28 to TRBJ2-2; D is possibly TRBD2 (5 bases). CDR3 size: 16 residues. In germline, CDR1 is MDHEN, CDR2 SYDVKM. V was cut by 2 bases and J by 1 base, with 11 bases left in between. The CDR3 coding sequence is TGTGCCAGCAGTTTAGAGGGCCCCGGGAACACCGGGGAGCTGTTTTTT. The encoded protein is CASSLEGPGNTGELFF.

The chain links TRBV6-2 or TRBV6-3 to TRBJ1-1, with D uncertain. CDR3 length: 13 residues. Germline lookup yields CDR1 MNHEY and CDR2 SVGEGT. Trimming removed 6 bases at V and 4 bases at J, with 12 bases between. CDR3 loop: CASSATGSTEAFF. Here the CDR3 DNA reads TGTGCCAGCAGCGCGACGGGTAGCACTGAAGCTTTCTTT.

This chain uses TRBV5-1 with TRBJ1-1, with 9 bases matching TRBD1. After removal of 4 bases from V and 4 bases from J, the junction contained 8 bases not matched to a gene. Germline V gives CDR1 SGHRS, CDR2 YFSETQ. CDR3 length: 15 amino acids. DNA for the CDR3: TGCGCCAGCAGCCCCCGGGACAGGGAGGGCACTGAAGCTTTCTTT. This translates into CASSPRDREGTEAFF.

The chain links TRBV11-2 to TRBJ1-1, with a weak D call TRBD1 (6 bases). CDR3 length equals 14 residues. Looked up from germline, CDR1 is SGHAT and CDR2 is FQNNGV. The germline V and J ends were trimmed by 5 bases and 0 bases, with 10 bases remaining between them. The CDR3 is CASSRGTLNTEAFF. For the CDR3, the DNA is TGTGCCAGCAGCCGCGGGACACTGAACACTGAAGCTTTCTTT.

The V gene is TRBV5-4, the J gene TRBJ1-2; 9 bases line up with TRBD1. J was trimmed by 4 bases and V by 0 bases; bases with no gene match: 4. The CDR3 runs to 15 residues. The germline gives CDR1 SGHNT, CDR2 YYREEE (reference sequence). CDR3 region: CASSLVGQGLYGYTF. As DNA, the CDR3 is TGTGCCAGCAGCTTGGTGGGACAGGGCCTCTATGGCTACACCTTC.

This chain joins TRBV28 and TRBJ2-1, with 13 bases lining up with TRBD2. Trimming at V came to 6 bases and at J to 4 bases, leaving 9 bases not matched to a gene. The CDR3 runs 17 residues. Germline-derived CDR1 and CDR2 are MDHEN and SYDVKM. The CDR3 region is CASSPSLLAGGYNEQFF. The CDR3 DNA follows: TGTGCCAGCAGCCCTTCCCTACTAGCGGGAGGGTACAATGAGCAGTTCTTC.

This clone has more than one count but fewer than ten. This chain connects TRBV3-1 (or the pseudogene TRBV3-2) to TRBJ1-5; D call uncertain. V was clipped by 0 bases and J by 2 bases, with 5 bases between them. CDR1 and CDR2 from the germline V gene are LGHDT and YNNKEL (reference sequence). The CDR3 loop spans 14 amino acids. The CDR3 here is CASSQDGGNQPQHF. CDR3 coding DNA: TGTGCCAGCAGCCAAGATGGGGGCAATCAGCCCCAGCATTTT.

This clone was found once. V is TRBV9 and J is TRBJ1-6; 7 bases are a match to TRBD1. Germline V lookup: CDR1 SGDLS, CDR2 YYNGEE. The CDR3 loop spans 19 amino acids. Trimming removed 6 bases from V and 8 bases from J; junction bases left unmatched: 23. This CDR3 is CASIPLPRTGYTGDSPLHF. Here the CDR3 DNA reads TGTGCCAGCATCCCCTTACCCCGGACAGGCTATACCGGGGATTCACCCCTCCACTTT.

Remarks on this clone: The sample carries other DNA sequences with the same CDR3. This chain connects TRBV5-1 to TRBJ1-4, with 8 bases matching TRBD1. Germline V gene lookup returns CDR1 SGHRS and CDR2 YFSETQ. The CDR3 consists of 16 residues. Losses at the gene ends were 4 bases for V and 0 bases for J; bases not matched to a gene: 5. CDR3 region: CASSPGTGATNEKLFF. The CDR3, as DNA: TGCGCCAGCAGCCCCGGGACAGGCGCAACTAATGAAAAACTGTTTTTT. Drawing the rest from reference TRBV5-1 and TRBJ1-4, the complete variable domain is KAGVTQTPRYLIKTRGQQVTLSCSPISGHRSVSWYQQTPGQGLQFLFEYFSETQRNKGNFPGRFSGRQFSNSRSEMNVSTLELGDSALYLCASSPGTGATNEKLFFGSGTQLSVL.

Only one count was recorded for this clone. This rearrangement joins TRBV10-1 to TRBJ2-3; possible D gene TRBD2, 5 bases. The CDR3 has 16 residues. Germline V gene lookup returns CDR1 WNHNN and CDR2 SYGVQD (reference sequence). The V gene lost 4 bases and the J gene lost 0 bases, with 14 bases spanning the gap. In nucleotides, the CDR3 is TGCGCCAGCAGTGCTCATGCGGGCTCTAGCACAGATACGCAGTATTTT. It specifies CASSAHAGSSTDTQYF.

Written as DNA, the CDR3 is TGCGCCAGCAGCCAATACTACGAGCAGTACTTC. This gives the protein CASSQYYEQYF. The chain is built from TRBV5-1 and TRBJ2-7; D not resolved. Germline V gene lookup returns CDR1 SGHRS and CDR2 YFSETQ. The CDR3 is 11 residues long. V lost 4 bases to trimming and J lost 3 bases, with 5 bases between them.

CDR3 DNA: TGTGCCAGCTCGCCAGGGGGCGCAAGCCAGCCCCAGCATTTT. Translated: CASSPGGASQPQHF. The chain links TRBV18 to TRBJ1-5; the match to TRBD1 covers 8 bases. Germline trimming cut 6 bases from V and 7 bases from J; bases unmatched to any gene: 8. This CDR3 has 14 residues. The V gene's germline CDR1 is KGHSH and CDR2 LQKENI.

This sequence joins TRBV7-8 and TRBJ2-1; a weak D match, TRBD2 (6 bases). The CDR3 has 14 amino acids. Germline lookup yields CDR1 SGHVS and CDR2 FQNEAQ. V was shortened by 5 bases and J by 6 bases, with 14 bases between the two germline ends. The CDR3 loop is CASSPGVAANEQFF. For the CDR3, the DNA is TGTGCCAGCAGCCCTGGAGTAGCGGCCAATGAGCAGTTCTTC.

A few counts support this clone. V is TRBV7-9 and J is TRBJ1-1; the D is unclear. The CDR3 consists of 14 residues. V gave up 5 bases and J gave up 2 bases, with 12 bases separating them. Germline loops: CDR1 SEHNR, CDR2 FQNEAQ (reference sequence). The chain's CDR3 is CASSRVLGNTEAFF. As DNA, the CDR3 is TGTGCCAGCAGCCGTGTTCTTGGAAACACTGAAGCTTTCTTT.

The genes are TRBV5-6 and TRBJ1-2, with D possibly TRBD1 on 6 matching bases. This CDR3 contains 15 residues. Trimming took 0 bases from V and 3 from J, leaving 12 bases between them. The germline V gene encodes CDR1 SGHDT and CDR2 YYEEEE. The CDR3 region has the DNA TGTGCCAGCAGCTTGGGCCGGGGGGCCTACTATGGCTACACCTTC. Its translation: CASSLGRGAYYGYTF. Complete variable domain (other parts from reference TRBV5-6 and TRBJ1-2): DAGVTQSPTHLIKTRGQQVTLRCSPKSGHDTVSWYQQALGQGPQFIFQYYEEEERQRGNFPDRFSGHQFPNYSSELNVNALLLGDSALYLCASSLGRGAYYGYTFGSGTRLTVV.

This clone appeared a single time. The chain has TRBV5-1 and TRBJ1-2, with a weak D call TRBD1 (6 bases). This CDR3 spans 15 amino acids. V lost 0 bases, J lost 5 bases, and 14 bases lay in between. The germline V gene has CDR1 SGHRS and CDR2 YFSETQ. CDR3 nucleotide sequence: TGCGCCAGCAGCTTGGAGCCCACAGGGCCTTATGGCTACACCTTC. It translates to CASSLEPTGPYGYTF. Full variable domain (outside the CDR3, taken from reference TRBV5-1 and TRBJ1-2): KAGVTQTPRYLIKTRGQQVTLSCSPISGHRSVSWYQQTPGQGLQFLFEYFSETQRNKGNFPGRFSGRQFSNSRSEMNVSTLELGDSALYLCASSLEPTGPYGYTFGSGTRLTVV.

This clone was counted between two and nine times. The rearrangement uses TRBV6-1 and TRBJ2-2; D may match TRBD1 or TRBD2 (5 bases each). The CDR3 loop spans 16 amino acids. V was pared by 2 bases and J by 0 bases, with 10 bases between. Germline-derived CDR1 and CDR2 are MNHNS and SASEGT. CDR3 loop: CASSEPGRSNTGELFF. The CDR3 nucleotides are TGTGCCAGCAGTGAACCGGGACGGTCGAACACCGGGGAGCTGTTTTTT.

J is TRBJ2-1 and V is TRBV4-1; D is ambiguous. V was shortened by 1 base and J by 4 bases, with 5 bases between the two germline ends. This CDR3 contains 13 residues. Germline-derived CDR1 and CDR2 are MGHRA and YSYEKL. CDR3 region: CASSQVQYNEQFF. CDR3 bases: TGCGCCAGCAGCCAAGTTCAGTACAATGAGCAGTTCTTC.